A single sample is the source of the 32 T cell receptor beta chains below, sequenced in a study of blood T cell repertoires in COVID-19. Sequencing was performed with immunoSEQ multiplex PCR; in TCRdb, only in-frame clones are kept and a portion is missing. The table includes about 300,000 clones, about 90% detected once. Sequenced material: peripheral blood. The receptors shown here come from a woman between 50 and 59 years old with COVID-19, enrolled during active disease.

J is TRBJ1-2 and V is TRBV25-1; 7 positions agree with TRBD1. V was pared by 6 bases and J by 3 bases, with 7 bases of the junction left unmatched. The CDR3 contains 14 residues. Per germline, CDR1 MGHDK and CDR2 SYGVNS. CDR3 in amino acids: CASRGTAIDYGYTF. CDR3 coding DNA: TGTGCCAGCAGAGGGACAGCTATTGACTATGGCTACACCTTC.

This clone was observed once. The gene calls are TRBV5-5 and TRBJ1-1; D remains ambiguous. This CDR3 is 15 amino acids long. Germline V gene data show CDR1 as SGHKS and CDR2 as YYEKEE (reference sequence). Trimming left V 0 bases short and J 6 bases short, with 15 bases between. CDR3 in amino acids: CASSLDVRAGAEAFF. The CDR3 DNA sequence: TGTGCCAGCAGCTTGGATGTCAGAGCCGGAGCTGAAGCTTTCTTT.

The chain combines TRBV5-6 with TRBJ2-7; 7 bases are a match to TRBD1. The V gene end was trimmed by 0 bases and the J gene end by 4 bases; junction bases not matched to a gene: 16. Germline V gives CDR1 SGHDT, CDR2 YYEEEE. The CDR3 covers 18 residues. CDR3 sequence reads: CASSLAVVRDRLSYEQYF. For the CDR3, the DNA is TGTGCCAGCAGCTTGGCCGTAGTCCGGGACAGATTGTCTTACGAGCAGTACTTC.

J is TRBJ2-7 and V is TRBV6-5, with D perhaps matching TRBD2 (5 bases). Trimming took off 0 bases at V and 4 bases at J, with 10 bases between the two ends. Germline-derived CDR1 and CDR2 are MNHEY and SVGAGI. The CDR3 has 14 residues. The CDR3 is CASSYSWESYEQYF. The CDR3 nucleotides are TGTGCCAGCAGTTACTCGTGGGAGAGTTACGAGCAGTACTTC.

This chain links TRBV11-2 with TRBJ2-1, with D possibly TRBD1 on 5 matching bases. The germline V and J ends were trimmed by 5 bases and 1 base, with 9 bases remaining between them. Germline-derived CDR1 and CDR2 are SGHAT and FQNNGV. The CDR3 has 14 amino acids. CDR3 loop: CASSVQVSYNEQFF. The CDR3 DNA reads as TGTGCCAGCAGCGTACAGGTGTCCTACAATGAGCAGTTCTTC. The variable domain in full, with the rest retrieved from reference TRBV11-2 and TRBJ2-1, is EAGVAQSPRYKIIEKRQSVAFWCNPISGHATLYWYQQILGQGPKLLIQFQNNGVVDDSQLPKDRFSAERLKGVDSTLKIQPAKLEDSAVYLCASSVQVSYNEQFFGPGTRLTVL.

With regard to this clone: Other DNA sequences in the sample encode the same CDR3. The rearrangement joins TRBV7-9 to TRBJ2-7; 7 bases align to TRBD2. The CDR3 covers 15 residues. After removal of 2 bases from V and 0 bases from J, the junction contained 4 bases not matched to a gene. Germline-derived CDR1 and CDR2 are SEHNR and FQNEAQ (reference sequence). CDR3 region: CASSLSGGSSYEQYF. CDR3 in DNA: TGTGCCAGCAGCTTATCCGGCGGGAGCTCCTACGAGCAGTACTTC.

The rearrangement uses TRBV24-1 and TRBJ1-4, with 8 positions matching TRBD1. V lost 4 bases and J lost 6; bases outside the gene matches: 6. This CDR3 has 15 residues. CDR1 and CDR2 from the germline V gene are KGHDR and SFDVKD. The DNA for the CDR3 is TGTGCCACCAGTGACCAGACAGGGGTGGATGAAAAACTGTTTTTT. Protein product: CATSDQTGVDEKLFF.

V gene TRBV6-6 combines with J gene TRBJ1-5; no clear D. There are 13 residues in the CDR3. Trimming stripped 6 bases from V and 7 bases from J, with 13 bases between. Germline loops: CDR1 MNHNY, CDR2 SVGAGI (reference sequence). The CDR3 DNA reads as TGTGCCAGCAGATCTCCGGGTTACCAGCCCCAGCATTTT. This sequence encodes CASRSPGYQPQHF.

In this sample, this clone turned up a few times. This chain links TRBV5-5 with TRBJ1-1; D is unclear. Per germline, CDR1 SGHKS and CDR2 YYEKEE (reference sequence). CDR3 size: 11 residues. The ends were cut back, 3 bases at V and 8 bases at J, with 8 bases in the middle. This CDR3 is CASSWSGEAFF. The CDR3 DNA reads as TGTGCCAGCAGCTGGTCAGGAGAAGCTTTCTTT.

J is TRBJ1-2 and V is TRBV7-2, with a possible D match to TRBD1 (6 bases). The CDR3 spans 14 residues. Trimming stripped 5 bases from V and 2 bases from J, with 12 bases between. CDR1 SGHTA and CDR2 FQGNSA come from the germline V gene. The CDR3 region is CASSEQQGNYGYTF. The CDR3 coding sequence is TGTGCCAGCAGCGAACAACAGGGAAACTATGGCTACACCTTC.

The J gene is TRBJ1-1, the V gene TRBV21-1; the table's D gene call, TRBD1, was not cross checked with the DNA. TRBV21-1 has pseudogene status. The CDR3 totals 14 residues. The CDR3 DNA reads as TGTGCCAGCAGCAAAATACAGCAGAACACTGAAGCTTTCTTT. Protein sequence: CASSKIQQNTEAFF.

The chain employs TRBV12-3 or TRBV12-4 and TRBJ1-2; the match to TRBD1 covers 7 bases. V dropped 4 bases and J dropped 4; count of bases not matched to a gene: 3. This CDR3 contains 13 residues. The CDR3: CASSWDSLYGYTF. The CDR3 region has the DNA TGTGCCAGCAGTTGGGACAGCCTCTATGGCTACACCTTC.

The chain has TRBV6-1 and TRBJ2-3; TRBD1 aligns across 9 bases. The CDR3 totals 15 residues. Germline CDR1 MNHNS, CDR2 SASEGT. The V and J ends lost 1 base and 3 bases, in that order; junction bases with no gene match: 2. The CDR3 region is CASSEGGTGTDTQYF. The CDR3, as DNA: TGTGCCAGCAGTGAAGGTGGGACAGGGACAGATACGCAGTATTTT.

This clone was counted only a few times. The rearrangement uses TRBV5-3 and TRBJ1-1; D gene unclear. TRBV5-3 is marked as an open reading frame, function uncertain. Trimming took off 0 bases at V and 2 bases at J, with 11 bases between the two ends. The CDR3 is 15 amino acids. CDR3 amino acids: CARSLGGIGNTEAFF. The CDR3, as DNA: TGTGCCAGAAGCTTGGGAGGTATCGGCAACACTGAAGCTTTCTTT.

V usage is TRBV29-1 and J usage is TRBJ2-7; 8 nucleotides match TRBD2. Trimming cost V 7 bases and J 0 bases; bases outside gene matches: 8. CDR1 SQVTM and CDR2 ANQGSEA come from the germline V gene. The CDR3 contains 14 residues. The CDR3 coding sequence is TGCAGCGCGGGGGGGAGCGCTTACTCCTACGAGCAGTACTTC. Its translation: CSAGGSAYSYEQYF.

The chain combines TRBV3-1 (or the pseudogene TRBV3-2) with TRBJ2-3, with TRBD2 matching 9 bases. The CDR3 is 17 residues long. Germline values: CDR1 LGHDT, CDR2 YNNKEL (reference sequence). The V segment lost 4 bases and the J segment 0 bases; nucleotides outside the gene matches: 8. The CDR3, as DNA: TGTGCCAGCAGCCCGCAATGGACTAGCGATAGCACAGATACGCAGTATTTT. It encodes CASSPQWTSDSTDTQYF.

This rearrangement joins TRBV25-1 to TRBJ2-1, with 8 bases lining up with TRBD2. This CDR3 has 15 residues. J gave up 3 bases and V 2 bases, and 3 bases lay outside the gene matches. CDR1 is MGHDK and CDR2 is SYGVNS in the germline V gene. In DNA, the CDR3 is TGTGCCAGCAGTGAAAGGACTAGCTTCTACAATGAGCAGTTCTTC. It yields the protein CASSERTSFYNEQFF.

The J gene is TRBJ1-2, the V gene TRBV27, with D perhaps matching TRBD1 (5 bases). The CDR3 spans 13 residues. CDR1 MNHEY and CDR2 SMNVEV come from the germline V gene (reference sequence). V was trimmed by 3 bases and J by 2 bases, leaving 7 bases between them. The chain's CDR3 is CASSLGGNYGYTF. The CDR3 DNA reads as TGTGCCAGCAGTTTGGGGGGGAACTATGGCTACACCTTC.

In regard to this clone: This CDR3 is also generated by other DNA sequences in the sample. The genes are TRBV20-1 and TRBJ2-1, with 7 positions matching TRBD1. The V and J ends lost 3 bases and 2 bases, in that order; junction bases with no gene match: 4. Looked up from germline, CDR1 is DFQATT and CDR2 is SNEGSKA (reference sequence). The CDR3 consists of 14 residues. In DNA, the CDR3 is TGCAGTGCTAGTGGGGACAGAGCCTACAATGAGCAGTTCTTC. Amino acids: CSASGDRAYNEQFF.

The chain has TRBV11-3 and TRBJ2-3, with TRBD2 identical over 7 bases. V shed 5 bases, J shed 6 bases, and the junction held 11 bases outside the gene matches. The CDR3 loop spans 15 amino acids. Germline CDR1 is SGHNT and CDR2 is YENEEA. CDR3 region: CASSPRTSVSDTQYF. The CDR3 DNA sequence: TGTGCCAGCAGCCCCAGGACTAGTGTTAGCGATACGCAGTATTTT.

The chain joins TRBV7-2 to TRBJ2-3; 10 bases map to TRBD2. Germline assignment: CDR1 SGHTA and CDR2 FQGNSA. Germline trimming cut 2 bases from V and 6 bases from J; bases unmatched to any gene: 8. This CDR3 is built from 16 residues. The CDR3 protein is CASSLRFSGRLDTQYF. The CDR3 coding sequence is TGTGCCAGCAGCTTACGTTTTAGCGGGAGGCTCGATACGCAGTATTTT.

The J gene is TRBJ2-7, the V gene TRBV5-1, with TRBD2 identical over 11 bases. Germline V gene lookup returns CDR1 SGHRS and CDR2 YFSETQ. This CDR3 has 15 amino acids. V lost 4 bases and J lost 5; bases outside the gene matches: 8. This chain's CDR3 is CASSPKTSGMDEQYF. The DNA for the CDR3 is TGCGCCAGCAGCCCTAAGACTAGCGGGATGGACGAGCAGTACTTC.

The chain has TRBV6-2 or TRBV6-3 and TRBJ1-5; D gene ambiguous. CDR3 size: 11 residues. CDR1 MNHEY and CDR2 SVGEGT come from the germline V gene. Trimming left V 2 bases short and J 9 bases short, with 5 bases between. This chain's CDR3 is CASSYAGPQHF. CDR3 nucleotide sequence: TGTGCCAGCAGTTACGCGGGGCCCCAGCATTTT.

With respect to this clone: Other DNA sequences in the same sample also yield this CDR3. This chain connects TRBV30 to TRBJ1-5; D is unresolved. Deletions cut 2 bases from V and 0 bases from J, with 5 bases between. This CDR3 spans 13 amino acids. Germline-derived CDR1 and CDR2 are GTSNPN and SVGIG (reference sequence). CDR3 loop: CAWSPNSNQPQHF. CDR3 bases: TGTGCCTGGAGTCCTAATAGCAATCAGCCCCAGCATTTT.

The V gene is TRBV5-1, the J gene TRBJ2-7; D is uncertain. This CDR3 is built from 14 residues. In germline, CDR1 is SGHRS, CDR2 YFSETQ. V lost 0 bases to trimming and J lost 5 bases, with 12 bases between them. Here the CDR3 reads CASSLENRWDEQYF. The CDR3 DNA sequence: TGCGCCAGCAGCTTGGAGAACAGATGGGACGAGCAGTACTTC.

V and J are TRBV5-8 and TRBJ1-1; D perhaps matches TRBD1 (5 bases). CDR3 length: 16 residues. The germline V gene has CDR1 SGHTS and CDR2 YDEGEE. The V end was cut by 5 bases, the J end by 4 bases, with 21 bases between. CDR3 loop: CASSGRALELGTEAFF. DNA of the CDR3: TGTGCCAGCAGTGGCAGGGCTCTTGAGTTGGGCACTGAAGCTTTCTTT.

V and J are TRBV10-1 and TRBJ2-1; D might be TRBD2 (6 bases). V was cut by 4 bases and J by 6 bases, with 16 bases left in between. Germline V gene lookup returns CDR1 WNHNN and CDR2 SYGVQD (reference sequence). CDR3 length: 15 amino acids. CDR3 bases: TGCGCCAGCAGTGGGGCCGGAGAAGCGGGCAATGAGCAGTTCTTC. Translating it yields CASSGAGEAGNEQFF.

This rearrangement joins TRBV4-3 to TRBJ2-3; TRBD2 aligns across 7 bases. The ends lost 4 bases at V and 1 base at J; junction bases unmatched: 5. Germline V lookup: CDR1 LGHNA, CDR2 YSLEER. The CDR3 runs 15 residues. CDR3 residues: CASSRSGPGTDTQYF. In DNA, the CDR3 is TGCGCCAGCAGCCGTAGCGGGCCTGGCACAGATACGCAGTATTTT.

The rearrangement joins TRBV6-6 to TRBJ1-5; D remains ambiguous. Germline values: CDR1 MNHNY, CDR2 SVGAGI (reference sequence). Trimming removed 7 bases at V and 2 bases at J, with 12 bases between. The CDR3 sequence is 14 residues long. CDR3 residues: CASTPGGGNQPQHF. The CDR3 coding sequence is TGTGCCAGCACCCCGGGTGGAGGCAATCAGCCCCAGCATTTT.

This sequence joins TRBV5-1 and TRBJ2-2; 10 positions match TRBD2. CDR1 is SGHRS and CDR2 is YFSETQ in the germline V gene. The CDR3 is 18 amino acids. J gave up 6 bases and V 6 bases, and 17 bases lay outside the gene matches. The CDR3 region has the DNA TGCGCCAGCATCTGGAATGAGCGGGAGGGCCTATCCGCCGGGGAGCTGTTTTTT. It yields the protein CASIWNEREGLSAGELFF. Drawing the rest from reference TRBV5-1 and TRBJ2-2, the complete variable domain is KAGVTQTPRYLIKTRGQQVTLSCSPISGHRSVSWYQQTPGQGLQFLFEYFSETQRNKGNFPGRFSGRQFSNSRSEMNVSTLELGDSALYLCASIWNEREGLSAGELFFGEGSRLTVL.

The gene calls are TRBV5-1 and TRBJ2-7, with TRBD2 as a possible D gene (5 bases). The V end was cut by 1 base, the J end by 7 bases, with 12 bases between. This CDR3 has 13 residues. Germline CDR1 is SGHRS and CDR2 is YFSETQ. The DNA of the CDR3 is TGCGCCAGCAGCTTGCCCGGGGTCGGGGAGCAGTACTTC. Protein sequence: CASSLPGVGEQYF.

The chain recombines TRBV11-3 with TRBJ2-4; unclear D gene. CDR3 length: 14 amino acids. The germline V gene encodes CDR1 SGHNT and CDR2 YENEEA. V was trimmed by 1 base and J by 1 base, leaving 5 bases between them. CDR3 DNA sequence: TGTGCCAGCAGCTTAGTTGCGGCCAAAAACATTCAGTACTTC. Protein: CASSLVAAKNIQYF.